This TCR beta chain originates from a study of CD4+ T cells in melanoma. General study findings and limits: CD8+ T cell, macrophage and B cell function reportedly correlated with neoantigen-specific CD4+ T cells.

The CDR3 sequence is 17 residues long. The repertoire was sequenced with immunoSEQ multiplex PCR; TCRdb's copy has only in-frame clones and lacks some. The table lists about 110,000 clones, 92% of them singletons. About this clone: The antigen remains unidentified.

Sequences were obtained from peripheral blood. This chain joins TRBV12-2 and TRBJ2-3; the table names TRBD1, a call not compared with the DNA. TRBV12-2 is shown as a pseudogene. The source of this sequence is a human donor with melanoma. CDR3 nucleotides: TGTGCAAGTCGCCCGCTAGGGGGAAAAGGCCCAACAGATACGCAGTATTTT. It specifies CASRPLGGKGPTDTQYF.